This TCR beta chain was retrieved from a study of OX40 agonist ivuxolimab in advanced cancers. Any history of autoimmune disease or systemic immunosuppression disqualified patients. Generated by immunoSEQ multiplex PCR, the TCRdb table keeps only in-frame clones and is missing some. The sample includes tens of thousands of clones, roughly 87% of them seen just once. Trimming took 6 bases from V and 4 from J, leaving 16 bases between them. Germline V gene sequence: CDR1 PRHDT, CDR2 FYEKMQ (reference sequence). This CDR3 spans 16 amino acids. Sequencing used CD4+ or CD8+ T cells sorted from blood, obtained in a trial of the OX40 agonist ivuxolimab. The V gene is TRBV13, the J gene TRBJ2-6; TRBD1 or TRBD2 may be the D gene (5 bases each). This receptor was taken from an adult with an advanced solid tumor such as melanoma, head and neck, liver or kidney cancer. CDR3 in amino acids: CASSEQRGAGANVLTF. CDR3 in DNA: TGTGCCAGCAGTGAACAACGAGGGGCAGGGGCCAACGTCCTGACTTTC.